These 9 T cell receptor beta chains came from one sample sequenced in a study of monozygotic twins with inflammatory bowel disease (dated by TCRdb to between 2018 and 2021). Library method: 5' RACE. The reads were generated on an Illumina HiSeq 2500. After the reads were reprocessed by TCRdb, one entry was made per CDR3 protein sequence, with no DNA. The sample table holds hundreds of thousands of distinct CDR3 sequences. Roughly 2.2% of the sample is held by the ten biggest clonotypes. Sequencing was performed on blood. Receptors were obtained from a human donor with ulcerative colitis or Crohn's disease, or a healthy co-twin of an affected twin (not recorded which).

The chain couples TRBV5-6 to TRBJ1-1; TCRdb indicates TRBD1, and absent DNA this call remains unverified. Germline lookup yields CDR1 SGHDT and CDR2 YYEEEE. This CDR3 spans 11 amino acids. Here the CDR3 reads CASRPLLSAFF.

The chain is built from TRBV4-2 and TRBJ2-7; there is no DNA to check the TCRdb D call of TRBD2. CDR1 is LGHNA, CDR2 YNFKEQ, per germline. The CDR3 contains 17 residues. CDR3 loop: CASSPSLAGGSSYEQYF.

The chain employs TRBV28 and TRBJ2-1; TCRdb lists TRBD2, though no DNA is available to test this call. This CDR3 region has 16 residues. Germline V lookup: CDR1 MDHEN, CDR2 SYDVKM. This CDR3 is CASSLLVTSGTDEQFF.

Here the CDR3 reads CASRLTYSTYEQYF. The V and J genes are TRBV5-1 and TRBJ2-7. This CDR3 is built from 14 residues. In germline, CDR1 is SGHRS, CDR2 YFSETQ.

The chain employs TRBV12-3 or TRBV12-4 and TRBJ2-2. The CDR3 loop spans 12 amino acids. CDR3 in amino acids: CASRSHTGELFF.

This rearrangement joins TRBV18 to TRBJ1-1; TCRdb picks TRBD1, but there is no DNA to check that call. There are 16 residues in the CDR3. Germline assignment: CDR1 KGHSH and CDR2 LQKENI. The CDR3: CASSPAGTGGPTEAFF.

The chain combines TRBV29-1 with TRBJ1-4; TCRdb calls TRBD1, which cannot be checked without DNA. Germline CDR1 is SQVTM and CDR2 is ANQGSEA. CDR3 length: 15 residues. CDR3 protein: CSVGGLQGSNEKLFF. The whole variable domain, filled in from reference TRBV29-1 and TRBJ1-4, reads SAVISQKPSRDICQRGTSLTIQCQVDSQVTMMFWYRQQPGQSLTLIATANQGSEATYESGFVIDKFPISRPNLTFSTLTVSNMSPEDSSIYLCSVGGLQGSNEKLFFGSGTQLSVL.

The chain joins TRBV2 to TRBJ1-4; TCRdb's D call of TRBD1 is untestable without DNA. CDR3 length equals 13 residues. Germline V lookup: CDR1 SNHLY, CDR2 FYNNEI. CDR3 sequence: CASKRGEIEKLFF.

CDR3 protein: CASSVVTVKNTEAFF. The chain combines TRBV11-2 with TRBJ1-1. This CDR3 comprises 15 residues. The germline gives CDR1 SGHAT, CDR2 FQNNGV.